This T cell receptor (beta chain) was captured by sequencing in a study of T-cell reconstitution after alpha-beta-depleted transplantation in children. Findings and limits, study-wide: In patients about two months after transplant, alpha-beta T cells reportedly arose from several hundred expanded graft clones. T-cell counts and diversity were attributed mostly to newly produced T cells one year after transplant. There were some patients whose high TCRbeta diversity at day 60 came from surviving recipient T cells and thymic progenitors.

V shed 5 bases, J shed 5 bases, and the junction held 6 bases outside the gene matches. Germline loops: CDR1 SGHTA, CDR2 FQGTGA. This CDR3 contains 14 residues. TCRbeta library construction was performed incorporating unique molecular identifiers. TCRdb redid the calling of the PCR reads with MiXCR, one entry per CDR3 protein. The sample holds about 980,000 distinct CDR3 sequences; roughly 29% are singletons and the top ten take 28%. In the case of this clonotype: Antigen specificity is unknown.

The sample here was PBMCs, mostly from graft donor cells, taken 360 days after TCRalphabeta/CD19-depleted stem cell transplant. This TCR was sampled from a boy under three years old who had a stem cell transplant for SCID, so the T cells may come from the graft donor. J is TRBJ1-5 and V is TRBV7-3; TRBD1 aligns across 7 bases. The CDR3 region is CASSPRQGHQPQHF. The CDR3 nucleotides read TGTGCCAGCAGCCCCCGACAGGGTCATCAGCCCCAGCATTTT. The variable domain in full, completed from reference TRBV7-3 and TRBJ1-5, reads GAGVSQTPSNKVTEKGKYVELRCDPISGHTALYWYRQSLGQGPEFLIYFQGTGAADDSGLPNDRFFAVRPEGSVSTLKIQRTERGDSAVYLCASSPRQGHQPQHFGDGTRLSIL.